The following is a TCR beta chain sequence with its context. Antigen unknown. This record comes from a study of response to subunit inactivated influenza vaccine. Overall study results and limits: Authors suggested that a seasonal influenza vaccination recruits few new T cells each time.

MiXCR, applied by TCRdb to the RT-PCR reads, yields one record per CDR3 protein. The table shows about 500,000 distinct CDR3 sequences, with approximately 16% occurring only once. Trimming stripped 0 bases from V and 4 bases from J, with 13 bases between. Germline CDR1 MGHRA, CDR2 YSYEKL. The CDR3 covers 15 residues. The sequencing here drew on CD4+ T cells sorted from PBMCs, taken about 23 months after vaccination. The J gene is TRBJ2-7, the V gene TRBV4-1, with D tentatively TRBD1 (5 bases). The TCR comes from a man aged 50-75 years who received an inactivated influenza vaccine. CDR3 amino acids: CASSQEQGLGYEQYF. The CDR3 DNA sequence: TGCGCCAGCAGCCAAGAGCAGGGTCTTGGATACGAGCAGTACTTC.